What follows are 31 T cell receptor beta chains derived from one specimen sequenced in a study of regulatory T cells in long-lasting Graves disease. Time point of the sample: newly diagnosed GD, antithyroid drugs for less than 3 months. RNA isolated from PBMCs was used to make the TCR library. Through Arm-PCR of CDR3 regions and iRepertoire HTBI primers, TCR beta libraries were built. One entry per CDR3 protein results from TCRdb running MiXCR on the multiplex PCR reads. The sample lists about 220,000 distinct CDR3 sequences, around 19% seen once, with approximately 10% in the top ten. The same specimen was also included in a second study, on T cells in Graves' hyperthyroidism and ophthalmopathy.

The sequencing used peripheral blood mononuclear cells (PBMCs), collected at new diagnosis, from a patient treated with antithyroid drugs. The receptors stem from a woman in her twenties or thirties with Graves disease.

This clonotype was detected ten times or more. The chain joins TRBV19 to TRBJ1-1; D might be TRBD1 (5 bases). The germline V gene has CDR1 LNHDA and CDR2 SQIVND (reference sequence). Trimming pared 6 bases from V and 4 bases from J, leaving 9 bases between. The CDR3 consists of 12 residues. Here the CDR3 reads CASRGQGTEAFF. CDR3 DNA sequence: TGTGCCAGTAGGGGCCAGGGCACTGAAGCTTTCTTT.

The table lists this clonotype with many counts. V gene TRBV6-1 combines with J gene TRBJ1-2, with D maybe TRBD1 (6 bases). Looked up from germline, CDR1 is MNHNS and CDR2 is SASEGT. This CDR3 has 14 amino acids. V lost 5 bases and J lost 4, with 14 bases in between. For the CDR3, the DNA is TGTGCCAGCAGTCGCGGTAAAGGGGGCTATGGCTACACCTTC. Amino acid sequence: CASSRGKGGYGYTF.

This clonotype has at least ten counts. The chain joins TRBV19 to TRBJ1-1; 7 nucleotides line up with TRBD1. The CDR3 is 14 amino acids. Trimming removed 6 bases from V and 2 bases from J; junction bases left unmatched: 6. Germline CDR1 reads LNHDA; CDR2 reads SQIVND (reference sequence). The CDR3 DNA is TGTGCCAGTAGACCAGGGACAGCAAACACTGAAGCTTTCTTT. It specifies CASRPGTANTEAFF.

The rearrangement joins TRBV19 to TRBJ2-3; 9 bases agree with TRBD1. V lost 4 bases to trimming and J lost 8 bases; unmatched junction nucleotides: 7. Germline values: CDR1 LNHDA, CDR2 SQIVND (reference sequence). This CDR3 is built from 14 residues. Here the CDR3 DNA reads TGTGCCAGTAGTACCGCGGGACAGGGAGGTACGCAGTATTTT. Encoded protein: CASSTAGQGGTQYF.

In regard to this clonotype: A far larger clone is off by one base, so a read error is likely. This CDR3 fails to terminate in the conserved phenylalanine or tryptophan, so it likely reflects a read error. The chain recombines TRBV7-8 with TRBJ2-3, with TRBD2 matching over 10 bases. This CDR3 is 17 amino acids long. V lost 3 bases, J lost 2 bases, and 8 bases stayed unmatched. Germline V CDR1 and CDR2: SGHVS, FQNEAQ. The CDR3 protein is CASSLRSGGRATDTQYC. The CDR3 coding sequence is TGTGCCAGCAGCTTGCGTAGCGGGGGGAGGGCCACAGATACGCAGTATTGT.

This clonotype came up many times. This chain links TRBV6-2 or TRBV6-3 with TRBJ1-1; no clear D gene. Germline-derived CDR1 and CDR2 are MNHEY and SVGEGT. CDR3 length: 13 amino acids. Trimming stripped 2 bases from V and 4 bases from J, with 8 bases between. CDR3 sequence reads: CASSYRARTEAFF. CDR3 sequence (DNA): TGTGCCAGCAGTTACAGGGCTCGCACTGAAGCTTTCTTT.

This clonotype was counted once. V and J are TRBV5-6 and TRBJ1-6; D may be TRBD1 (6 bases). The length of the CDR3 is 13 residues. Per germline, CDR1 SGHDT and CDR2 YYEEEE. Trimming removed 4 bases from V and 10 bases from J, with 12 bases in between. CDR3 residues: CASSVTGSSPLHF. The DNA of the CDR3 is TGTGCCAGCAGCGTTACAGGGTCCTCACCCCTCCACTTT.

This clonotype occurred many times. The rearrangement joins TRBV19 to TRBJ2-2; TRBD1 matches 10 bases. The ends lost 1 base at V and 4 bases at J; junction bases unmatched: 3. CDR3 size: 16 residues. Germline assignment: CDR1 LNHDA and CDR2 SQIVND (reference sequence). The CDR3 is CASSIGGDRGTGELFF. In nucleotides, the CDR3 is TGTGCCAGTAGTATAGGGGGGGACAGGGGCACCGGGGAGCTGTTTTTT.

This clonotype was recorded many times. The V call is TRBV9, the J call TRBJ2-7; TRBD2 matches at 11 bases. The junction had 7 bases not matched to a gene; V was cut back by 3 bases and J by 5 bases. This CDR3 spans 15 amino acids. Germline loops: CDR1 SGDLS, CDR2 YYNGEE. CDR3: CASSGYSGRADEQYF. CDR3 nucleotide sequence: TGTGCCAGCAGCGGGTATAGCGGGAGGGCCGACGAGCAGTACTTC.

In this sample, this clonotype turned up many times. V is TRBV12-3 or TRBV12-4 and J is TRBJ1-4, with D possibly TRBD1 on 5 matching bases. V was shortened by 5 bases and J by 0 bases, with 7 bases between the two germline ends. This CDR3 contains 14 residues. The CDR3 region is CASSGTPTNEKLFF. The CDR3 DNA is TGTGCCAGCAGTGGGACCCCAACTAATGAAAAACTGTTTTTT.

This chain joins TRBV7-9 and TRBJ1-1; a possible D gene is TRBD1 (6 bases). Between the trimmed V and J ends, which lost 5 bases and 4 bases, there was a span of 20 bases. CDR3 length: 16 amino acids. Germline loops: CDR1 SEHNR, CDR2 FQNEAQ (reference sequence). CDR3 loop: CASSHPEGGIGTEAFF. In nucleotides, the CDR3 is TGTGCCAGCAGCCATCCAGAGGGGGGGATCGGCACTGAAGCTTTCTTT.

In its sample, this clonotype was seen many times. This chain connects TRBV20-1 to TRBJ1-4, with D perhaps TRBD1 (6 bases). Between the trimmed V and J ends, which lost 8 bases and 8 bases, there was a span of 18 bases. Germline V gives CDR1 DFQATT, CDR2 SNEGSKA (reference sequence). The CDR3 length is 13 residues. CDR3 region: CSPTEAGVEKLFF. CDR3 sequence (DNA): TGCAGTCCTACGGAAGCAGGGGTCGAAAAACTGTTTTTT.

V gene TRBV29-1 combines with J gene TRBJ1-1; 8 bases map to TRBD1. Germline assignment: CDR1 SQVTM and CDR2 ANQGSEA. The V and J ends lost 7 bases and 5 bases, in that order; junction bases with no gene match: 9. There are 13 residues in the CDR3. CDR3 nucleotide sequence: TGCAGCGCCCGACAGGGGTTGGGGACTGAAGCTTTCTTT. Protein: CSARQGLGTEAFF.

Turning to this clonotype: The CDR3 carries no conserved terminal phenylalanine or tryptophan, so it likely arises from a read error. The chain has TRBV5-1 and TRBJ2-3; tentative D call: TRBD2 (7 bases). This CDR3 region has 14 residues. From germline, CDR1 is SGHRS and CDR2 YFSETQ. V lost 5 bases and J 1 base, leaving 11 bases between the germline ends. The CDR3 region is CASSPGGGTDTQYS. DNA for the CDR3: TGCGCCAGCAGTCCGGGGGGCGGCACAGATACGCAGTATTCT.

This clonotype was detected ten times or more. This chain links TRBV6-2 or TRBV6-3 with TRBJ2-7, with 11 bases aligning to TRBD2. V was clipped by 7 bases and J by 2 bases; unmatched bases: 7. The CDR3 contains 15 residues. The germline CDR1 and CDR2 sequences are MNHEY and SVGEGT. CDR3 nucleotide sequence: TGTGCCAGCACCCTGACTAGCGGGGCTACCTACGAGCAGTACTTC. Protein sequence: CASTLTSGATYEQYF.

Many counts were recorded for this clonotype. The chain employs TRBV2 and TRBJ1-5; D is undetermined. This CDR3 contains 14 residues. V lost 5 bases, J lost 4 bases, and 12 bases lay in between. Germline V gene sequence: CDR1 SNHLY, CDR2 FYNNEI. This chain's CDR3 is CASSKHGPNQPQHF. The CDR3 DNA follows: TGTGCCAGCAGTAAACACGGACCGAATCAGCCCCAGCATTTT.

This clonotype was seen at least ten times. This may be a read error, as it is one base from a much larger clone. The genes are TRBV7-8 and TRBJ2-1; a possible D gene is TRBD1 (5 bases). CDR3 length: 16 residues. The germline CDR1 and CDR2 sequences are SGHVS and FQNEAQ. Trimming stripped 5 bases from V and 2 bases from J, with 16 bases between. The CDR3 nucleotides read TGTGCCAGCAGCCCGAGTGGGGCAGGGCCCTACAATGAGCAGTTCTTC. It translates to CASSPSGAGPYNEQFF.

This clonotype was observed many times. This chain connects TRBV27 to TRBJ2-3; tentatively, D is TRBD2 (6 bases). V lost 6 bases, J lost 4 bases, and 11 bases lay in between. The length of the CDR3 is 13 residues. From germline, CDR1 is MNHEY and CDR2 SMNVEV (reference sequence). In nucleotides, the CDR3 is TGTGCCAGCAGCCGAGGGGACTCAGATACGCAGTATTTT. This codes for CASSRGDSDTQYF.

A word on this clonotype: A far larger clone is one nucleotide away, so this likely arose from a read error. The V and J genes are TRBV11-3 and TRBJ2-7, with a weak D call TRBD1 (5 bases). This CDR3 is 12 amino acids long. Germline V gives CDR1 SGHNT, CDR2 YENEEA. Written as DNA, the CDR3 is TGTGTCAGCAGCTTAGATTGGGGCAGTGGGGACTTC. Protein: CVSSLDWGSGDF.

Comments on this clonotype: The junction departs from the called germline gene at one end, perhaps through a read error. The chain employs TRBV11-3 and TRBJ1-1; D perhaps matches TRBD1 (5 bases). Germline V gene sequence: CDR1 SGHNT, CDR2 YENEEA. This CDR3 is 14 amino acids long. The CDR3 sequence is CASSLTGANSEALF. CDR3 coding DNA: TGTGCCAGCAGCTTAACAGGAGCGAACAGTGAAGCTTTATTT.

This clonotype was counted only a few times. This could be a read error, since a much larger clone is one nucleotide away. The chain combines TRBV6-1 with TRBJ1-5; weak D call: TRBD1 (5 bases). This CDR3 is 14 amino acids long. Germline loops: CDR1 MNHNS, CDR2 SASEGT. The DNA of the CDR3 is TGTGCCAGCAGTGCCAGGGTAAGCAATCGGCCCCAGCATTTT. The encoded protein is CASSARVSNRPQHF.

This sequence joins TRBV6-1 and TRBJ2-1, with 8 bases matching TRBD1. CDR1 and CDR2 (germline): MNHNS, SASEGT. CDR3 length: 14 residues. J lost 3 bases, V lost 3 bases, and 1 base had no gene match. CDR3 residues: CASSEGQDYNEQFF. CDR3 DNA: TGTGCCAGCAGTGAGGGACAGGACTACAATGAGCAGTTCTTC.

In this sample, this clonotype turned up many times. The CDR3 is CASSTPSGSHNEQFF. The CDR3 DNA is TGCGCCAGCAGCACCCCTAGCGGGAGCCACAATGAGCAGTTCTTC. J is TRBJ2-1 and V is TRBV5-1, with TRBD2 matching over 10 bases. The J segment lost 5 bases and the V segment lost 4 bases, leaving 6 bases of the junction unmatched. CDR3 length: 15 amino acids. Germline CDR1 SGHRS, CDR2 YFSETQ.

This clonotype was picked up many times. J is TRBJ1-5 and V is TRBV19; 7 bases match TRBD1. This CDR3 region has 14 residues. The germline gives CDR1 LNHDA, CDR2 SQIVND (reference sequence). Trimming at V came to 7 bases and at J to 9 bases, leaving 12 bases not matched to a gene. CDR3 nucleotides: TGTGCCAGTATGCCGGGACAGCTCTTGTCGCCCCAGCATTTT. Its protein is CASMPGQLLSPQHF.

This clonotype was detected many times. The rearrangement joins TRBV12-3 or TRBV12-4 to TRBJ1-6; no reliable D call. The CDR3 has 19 residues. Trimming removed 5 bases at V and 0 bases at J, with 20 bases between. CDR3 residues: CASSDLAGYRSSYNSPLHF. Here the CDR3 DNA reads TGTGCCAGCAGTGATCTGGCAGGTTATAGGAGCTCCTATAATTCACCCCTCCACTTT.

This clonotype was detected ten times or more. The chain couples TRBV2 to TRBJ2-5, with a possible D match to TRBD2 (7 bases). Germline V CDR1 and CDR2: SNHLY, FYNNEI. CDR3 size: 15 residues. Trimming cost V 7 bases and J 5 bases, with 20 bases left between them. CDR3 loop: CASIGAGAPGETQYF. For the CDR3, the DNA is TGTGCCAGCATTGGGGCGGGGGCCCCGGGGGAGACCCAGTACTTC.

This clonotype has at least ten counts. V usage is TRBV6-1 and J usage is TRBJ1-2; the D gene is possibly TRBD1 (5 bases). Germline lookup yields CDR1 MNHNS and CDR2 SASEGT. This CDR3 has 15 residues. Trimming removed 6 bases at V and 6 bases at J, with 20 bases between. The CDR3 loop is CASSRDSRVRDGYTF. The CDR3 DNA is TGTGCCAGCAGCCGCGACAGCCGGGTCAGGGATGGCTACACCTTC.

This clonotype has ten or more counts. This sequence joins TRBV28 and TRBJ2-7; 8 positions agree with TRBD2. The CDR3 runs 12 residues. Germline V gene data show CDR1 as MDHEN and CDR2 as SYDVKM. Trimming cost V 7 bases and J 7 bases; bases outside gene matches: 6. CDR3 in DNA: TGTGCCAGCACCCCGGGGGGGCTTGAGCAGTACTTC. It yields the protein CASTPGGLEQYF.

This clonotype appeared a single time. This chain links TRBV12-3 or TRBV12-4 with TRBJ1-2; D ambiguous. The CDR3 is made up of 13 amino acids. With 6 bases removed from V and 3 bases from J, the gap between germline ends came to 11 bases. The CDR3 spells CASSVGEDYGYTF. As DNA, the CDR3 is TGTGCCAGCAGCGTGGGAGAGGACTATGGCTACACCTTC.

The rearrangement links TRBV7-3 to TRBJ1-4; 9 bases match TRBD1. This CDR3 spans 14 amino acids. CDR1 is SGHTA, CDR2 FQGTGA, per germline. V lost 5 bases to trimming and J lost 8 bases; unmatched junction nucleotides: 6. CDR3 sequence: CASSPGQGLEKLFF. CDR3 coding DNA: TGTGCCAGCAGCCCAGGACAGGGGCTGGAAAAACTGTTTTTT. The full variable domain, rest sourced from reference TRBV7-3 and TRBJ1-4, is GAGVSQTPSNKVTEKGKYVELRCDPISGHTALYWYRQSLGQGPEFLIYFQGTGAADDSGLPNDRFFAVRPEGSVSTLKIQRTERGDSAVYLCASSPGQGLEKLFFGSGTQLSVL.

J is TRBJ2-7 and V is TRBV2, with unresolved D. The CDR3 totals 15 residues. V was clipped by 2 bases and J by 4 bases, with 15 bases between them. The germline V gene encodes CDR1 SNHLY and CDR2 FYNNEI. This CDR3 reads CASSEPRYFGYEQYF. The CDR3, as DNA: TGTGCCAGCAGTGAACCCCGGTACTTCGGTTACGAGCAGTACTTC.